A selection of T cell receptor beta chains follows, all from one sample in a study of beta chain features in type 1 diabetes. Clones were read by immunoSEQ multiplex PCR, and TCRdb kept only the in-frame ones, dropping some. The sample gives approximately 200,000 clones, around 9.6% of which show up once; about 0.037% is in the top ten. The source material was naive CD4+ T cells from blood. The receptors stem from a woman between 18 and 29 years old in good health. Both conserved end residues are part of each CDR3. D genes are given only for firm matches. A clone size is listed for some rows: how often the clone was seen (once, few, many), or a class if it is expanded.

CDR3: CASRRGLAGATDTQYF
DNA: TGTGCCAGCAGACGCGGACTAGCGGGAGCCACAGATACGCAGTATTTT
D: TRBD2
V: TRBV2
size: NA
J: TRBJ2-3

CDR3: CAWRKRQDSPLHF
DNA: TGTGCCTGGAGGAAAAGGCAGGATTCACCCCTCCACTTT
D: NA
V: TRBV30
size: few
J: TRBJ1-6

CDR3: CASSPAFREKLFF
DNA: TGTGCCAGCTCACCAGCTTTCCGGGAAAAACTGTTTTTT
D: NA
V: TRBV18
size: few
J: TRBJ1-4

CDR3: CASSQPGAGGTDTQYF
DNA: TGCGCCAGCAGCCAACCAGGGGCCGGGGGCACAGATACGCAGTATTTT
D: NA
V: TRBV4-1
size: few
J: TRBJ2-3

CDR3: CSVEDPARGEKLFF
DNA: TGCAGCGTTGAAGATCCAGCCAGGGGTGAAAAACTGTTTTTT
D: NA
V: TRBV29-1
size: few
J: TRBJ1-4

CDR3: CASSIHRGSNQPQHF
DNA: TGTGCCAGTAGTATTCACAGGGGCAGCAATCAGCCCCAGCATTTT
D: TRBD1
V: TRBV19
size: NA
J: TRBJ1-5

CDR3: CSARVNQGYTF
DNA: TGCAGTGCTAGAGTAAATCAGGGCTACACCTTC
D: NA
V: TRBV20-1
size: few
J: TRBJ1-2

CDR3: CASSEALQTGLAVLDYEQYF
DNA: TGTGCCAGCAGTGAAGCGCTTCAAACGGGACTAGCGGTTCTTGACTACGAGCAGTACTTC
D: TRBD2
V: TRBV2
size: few
J: TRBJ2-7

CDR3: CASSPLDSYGYTF
DNA: TGTGCCAGCTCACCACTGGACAGCTATGGCTACACCTTC
D: NA
V: TRBV18
size: NA
J: TRBJ1-2

CDR3: CSVERGSFGDEQFF
DNA: TGCAGCGTTGAAAGGGGGAGTTTCGGAGATGAGCAGTTCTTC
D: NA
V: TRBV29-1
size: NA
J: TRBJ2-1

CDR3: CSVEEGRNTDTQYF
DNA: TGCAGCGTTGAAGAGGGGCGGAACACAGATACGCAGTATTTT
D: NA
V: TRBV29-1
size: many
J: TRBJ2-3

CDR3: CATQGARTSGRGYIQYF
DNA: TGTGCCACACAGGGGGCTCGGACTAGCGGGAGAGGGTACATTCAGTACTTC
D: TRBD2
V: TRBV15
size: few
J: TRBJ2-4

CDR3: CATSRDLQAETQYF
DNA: TGTGCCACCAGCAGAGATCTTCAGGCGGAGACCCAGTACTTC
D: NA
V: TRBV15
size: NA
J: TRBJ2-5

CDR3: CASSHGQEHQPQHF
DNA: TGTGCCAGCAGCCACGGACAGGAACATCAGCCCCAGCATTTT
D: TRBD1
V: TRBV7-8
size: few
J: TRBJ1-5

CDR3: CASSFTRGRVTQYF
DNA: TGCGCCAGCAGCTTTACCAGGGGGCGAGTGACCCAGTACTTC
D: TRBD1
V: TRBV5-1
size: few
J: TRBJ2-5

CDR3: CASRKGQGVYEQYF
DNA: TGTGCCAGCAGAAAGGGCCAAGGGGTCTACGAGCAGTACTTC
D: NA
V: TRBV6-5
size: few
J: TRBJ2-7

CDR3: CASSPDRAMSNEKLFF
DNA: TGTGCCAGCAGCCCGGACAGGGCGATGAGTAATGAAAAACTGTTTTTT
D: TRBD1
V: TRBV7-6
size: few
J: TRBJ1-4

CDR3: CSATRGDTQYF
DNA: TGCAGTGCTACCAGGGGAGATACGCAGTATTTT
D: NA
V: TRBV20-1
size: NA
J: TRBJ2-3

CDR3: CASSLNSGGRTDTQYF
DNA: TGTGCCAGCAGCTTGAATTCCGGGGGGCGCACAGATACGCAGTATTTT
D: NA
V: TRBV5-6
size: few
J: TRBJ2-3

CDR3: CASSPPMGQGAKEQYF
DNA: TGTGCCAGCTCACCGCCGATGGGACAGGGGGCGAAGGAGCAGTACTTC
D: TRBD1
V: TRBV18
size: few
J: TRBJ2-7

CDR3: CSVAPAAGANVLTF
DNA: TGCAGCGTTGCCCCAGCGGCTGGGGCCAACGTCCTGACTTTC
D: NA
V: TRBV29-1
size: many
J: TRBJ2-6

CDR3: CASNLAGGEETQYF
DNA: TGCGCCAGCAACCTAGCGGGAGGAGAAGAGACCCAGTACTTC
D: TRBD2
V: TRBV10-2
size: NA
J: TRBJ2-5

CDR3: CASGPEPGQGVWGEQFF
DNA: TGTGCTAGTGGTCCAGAGCCGGGACAGGGGGTTTGGGGTGAGCAGTTCTTC
D: TRBD1
V: TRBV12-5
size: few
J: TRBJ2-1

CDR3: CASSDPRGLADTQYF
DNA: TGTGCCAGCAGTGACCCCCGGGGTCTCGCAGATACGCAGTATTTT
D: NA
V: TRBV25-1
size: few
J: TRBJ2-3

CDR3: CASSSPRTSGGSEAEQFF
DNA: TGTGCCAGCAGCTCCCCCAGGACTAGCGGGGGCTCGGAAGCTGAGCAGTTCTTC
D: TRBD2
V: TRBV11-3
size: NA
J: TRBJ2-1

CDR3: CASSLGDRGRNEKLFF
DNA: TGTGCCAGCAGCTTAGGGGACAGGGGGAGGAATGAAAAACTGTTTTTT
D: TRBD1
V: TRBV7-9
size: NA
J: TRBJ1-4

CDR3: CATSRDRSFYGYTF
DNA: TGTGCCACCAGCAGGGACAGGAGCTTTTATGGCTACACCTTC
D: TRBD1
V: TRBV15
size: NA
J: TRBJ1-2

CDR3: CASRGQGADQPQHF
DNA: TGTGCCAGCAGAGGACAGGGGGCTGATCAGCCCCAGCATTTT
D: TRBD1
V: TRBV25-1
size: NA
J: TRBJ1-5

CDR3: CASSARGTTYEQYF
DNA: TGTGCCAGTAGTGCCCGAGGGACAACCTACGAGCAGTACTTC
D: NA
V: TRBV19
size: NA
J: TRBJ2-7